This T cell receptor (beta chain) was identified in a study of control samples from healthy donors and cancer patients. CDR3 length: 14 amino acids. With 0 bases removed from V and 8 bases from J, the gap between germline ends came to 14 bases. From germline, CDR1 is SGHRS and CDR2 YFSETQ. Method: immunoSEQ multiplex PCR; TCRdb's copy keeps in-frame clones and lacks some. This specimen shows about 200,000 clones; the ten leading clones hold approximately 2.2%. J is TRBJ1-2 and V is TRBV5-1; the D is unclear. The source is a woman in her twenties or thirties in good health. The sample taken for sequencing was blood. The CDR3 region has the DNA TGCGCCAGCAGCTTGGCCGGGGAGGGCCCAGGCTACACCTTC. Translation gives CASSLAGEGPGYTF.